The sequence of this T cell receptor (beta chain) was determined in a study of blood T cell repertoires in COVID-19. Study summary: PBMCs, B-cell-depleted T cells, or T cells provided the cDNA or gDNA that made up the material.

V lost 0 bases and J 0 bases, leaving 11 bases between the germline ends. This CDR3 spans 16 amino acids. Germline V gene data show CDR1 as MGHRA and CDR2 as YSYEKL. Some clones are missing from TCRdb's copy, which holds only in-frame ones; the method was immunoSEQ multiplex PCR. In the table there are roughly 160,000 clones, about 88% of which are singletons. The chain uses TRBV4-1 and TRBJ1-1; D gene unclear. The specimen was peripheral blood. This receptor was taken from a man between 60 and 75 years old with acute or convalescent COVID-19. DNA for the CDR3: TGCGCCAGCAGCCAAGAGGTTCGGAGCGTGAACACTGAAGCTTTCTTT. This encodes CASSQEVRSVNTEAFF.